The T cell receptor (beta chain) under discussion was sequenced for a study of Graves' ophthalmopathy and Graves' hyperthyroidism. There are many counts of this clonotype. Germline loops: CDR1 KGHSH, CDR2 LQKENI. V lost 3 bases, J lost 2 bases, and 16 bases lay in between. This CDR3 spans 16 amino acids. The authors amplified TCR beta CDR3 regions, and they did so from RNA transcripts for repertoire sequencing. HTBI primers primed a first-round RT-PCR, and a second-round multiplex PCR followed. TCRdb reprocessed the multiplex PCR reads with MiXCR, giving one entry per CDR3 protein. The sample lists about 370,000 distinct CDR3 sequences; about a sixth were seen once.

Sequenced: peripheral blood. The clonotype originates from an adult woman with stable Graves' hyperthyroidism. The chain couples TRBV18 to TRBJ1-1; D is perhaps TRBD1 (5 bases). CDR3 in amino acids: CASSPLRGRTNTEAFF. CDR3 nucleotide sequence: TGTGCCAGCTCACCCCTACGGGGCAGGACTAACACTGAAGCTTTCTTT.